These 17 T cell receptor beta chains originate from one sample sequenced in a study of T cells expressing NK-cell markers. TCRdb derives one entry per CDR3 protein from the 5' RACE reads, leaving out DNA. The sample table includes 550,000 to 600,000 distinct CDR3 sequences. The specimen sequenced was blood T cells: a sorted CD56 or NKG2C T cell subset, CD4+ or CD8+ T cells, or bulk PBMC T cells (not recorded which). These receptors all come from a man aged 18 to 29 in good health.

V usage is TRBV12-3 or TRBV12-4 and J usage is TRBJ2-5; TCRdb picks TRBD2, but there is no DNA to check that call. The CDR3 extends over 16 amino acids. This chain's CDR3 is CASSTTLRGLGGGQYF.

The V gene is TRBV10-3, the J gene TRBJ2-1; the TCRdb call, TRBD2, lacks DNA for checking. This CDR3 region has 15 residues. Germline CDR1 and CDR2: ENHRY and SYGVKD. The CDR3 protein is CAIRQTSEYSNEQFF.

V is TRBV14 and J is TRBJ2-1; the TRBD2 assignment by TCRdb is unverifiable without DNA. This CDR3 has 13 residues. The germline CDR1 and CDR2 sequences are SGHDN and FVKESK. The CDR3 region is CASSRRGLSEQFF. The whole variable domain, filled in from reference TRBV14 and TRBJ2-1, reads EAGVTQFPSHSVIEKGQTVTLRCDPISGHDNLYWYRRVMGKEIKFLLHFVKESKQDESGMPNNRFLAERTGGTYSTLKVQPAELEDSGVYFCASSRRGLSEQFFGPGTRLTVL.

The V and J genes are TRBV2 and TRBJ2-5; the TRBD1 assignment by TCRdb is unverifiable without DNA. The CDR3 sequence is 14 residues long. Germline V gene lookup returns CDR1 SNHLY and CDR2 FYNNEI. The CDR3 reads CASPRWGSQETQYF.

V usage is TRBV10-2 and J usage is TRBJ2-3. This CDR3 is built from 14 residues. CDR1 and CDR2 (germline): WSHSY, SAAADI. CDR3 sequence reads: CASSEWRSRDTQYF.

CDR3 residues: CASSPRTDQYF. The chain has TRBV6-6 and TRBJ2-4; TCRdb reports TRBD1, a call that lacks DNA to check it against. This CDR3 has 11 residues. Germline CDR1 reads MNHNY; CDR2 reads SVGAGI (reference sequence).

This chain joins TRBV7-8 and TRBJ1-5; checking the TCRdb D call of TRBD1 is not possible without DNA. The CDR3 contains 19 residues. CDR1 SGHVS and CDR2 FQNEAQ come from the germline V gene. The CDR3 sequence: CASSLLQGGTHTKNQPQHF.

The chain combines TRBV29-1 with TRBJ2-1. There are 19 residues in the CDR3. The germline V gene has CDR1 SQVTM and CDR2 ANQGSEA. The CDR3 sequence: CSVEDPSFLQASSYNEQFF.

The chain couples TRBV6-1 to TRBJ2-7; TCRdb's D gene call, TRBD1, goes unchecked for lack of DNA. The CDR3 loop spans 15 amino acids. The germline CDR1 and CDR2 sequences are MNHNS and SASEGT. CDR3 region: CASRKMTGSSYEQYF.

The chain's CDR3 is CASSFRFWEKLFF. This sequence joins TRBV12-3 or TRBV12-4 and TRBJ1-4. This CDR3 is 13 amino acids long.

The chain uses TRBV28 and TRBJ1-1; the TCRdb call, TRBD1, lacks DNA for checking. Germline loops: CDR1 MDHEN, CDR2 SYDVKM. This CDR3 has 18 residues. CDR3 in amino acids: CASRPLGTGAGGNTEAFF.

This sequence joins TRBV5-1 and TRBJ2-4; TCRdb selects TRBD2, and the lack of DNA leaves this call unchecked. Germline V lookup: CDR1 SGHRS, CDR2 YFSETQ. The CDR3 length is 14 residues. The CDR3: CASSEREAKNIQYF.

The chain carries TRBV25-1 and TRBJ1-1; the D call of TRBD1 rests on TCRdb alone, since no DNA is present to check it. This CDR3 is built from 13 residues. Germline loops: CDR1 MGHDK, CDR2 SYGVNS. The CDR3 region is CASTVDRGTEAFF.

The rearrangement uses TRBV5-1 and TRBJ1-1. Looked up from germline, CDR1 is SGHRS and CDR2 is YFSETQ. The CDR3 totals 16 residues. The chain's CDR3 is CASSIEEGTPNTEAFF.

The V and J genes are TRBV2 and TRBJ1-1. Germline CDR1 SNHLY, CDR2 FYNNEI. The CDR3 runs 12 residues. The CDR3: CASSPPITLAFF.

CDR3 loop: CASSPKGGTSGSPYNEQFF. The gene calls are TRBV7-3 and TRBJ2-1; the TRBD2 assignment by TCRdb is unverifiable without DNA. Germline assignment: CDR1 SGHTA and CDR2 FQGTGA. CDR3 size: 19 residues.

V gene TRBV19 combines with J gene TRBJ2-7; TCRdb's assignment of TRBD1 cannot be checked, as there is no DNA. Germline values: CDR1 LNHDA, CDR2 SQIVND (reference sequence). This CDR3 comprises 15 residues. The CDR3 is CASSMGQGAFYEQYF.